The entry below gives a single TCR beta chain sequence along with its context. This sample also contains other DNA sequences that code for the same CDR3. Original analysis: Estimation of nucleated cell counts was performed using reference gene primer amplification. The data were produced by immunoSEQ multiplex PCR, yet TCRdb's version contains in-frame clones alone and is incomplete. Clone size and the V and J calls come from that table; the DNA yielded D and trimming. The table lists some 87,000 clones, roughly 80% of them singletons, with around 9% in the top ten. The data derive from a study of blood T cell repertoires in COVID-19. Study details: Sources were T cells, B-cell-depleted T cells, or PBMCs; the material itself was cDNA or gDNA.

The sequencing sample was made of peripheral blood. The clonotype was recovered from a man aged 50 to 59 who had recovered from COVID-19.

CDR3 region: CASSPGTGNQPQHF. The CDR3 region has the DNA TGTGCCAGCTCACCAGGGACAGGGAATCAGCCCCAGCATTTT. This chain connects TRBV18 to TRBJ1-5, with TRBD1 matching 9 bases. V lost 2 bases, J lost 4 bases, and 0 bases stayed unmatched. This CDR3 contains 14 residues. CDR1 and CDR2 from the germline V gene are KGHSH and LQKENI.